This T cell receptor (beta chain) was documented in a study of T-cell memory formation after mild COVID-19. Regarding the study as a whole: Pre-infection memory carried some responding clones, suggesting that cross-reactive memory joined.

V lost 1 base to trimming and J lost 8 bases, with 8 bases between them. The CDR3 totals 13 residues. The germline gives CDR1 SEHNR, CDR2 FQNEAQ (reference sequence). This clonotype has only a few counts. Its cognate antigen is unknown. TCRdb reanalysed the 5' RACE reads using MiXCR and keeps one entry per CDR3 protein. Of about 82,000 distinct CDR3 sequences in the sample, less than 15% were seen once. Material: PBMCs or a T cell subset sorted from them (not recorded which). The receptor comes from an adult woman who had mild COVID-19 (a few samples of this study predate the infection). Cell type and time point are not known. V and J are TRBV7-9 and TRBJ2-2; D may be TRBD2 (5 bases). The CDR3 here is CASSLGTRGELFF. In DNA, the CDR3 is TGTGCCAGCAGCTTAGGGACTCGAGGGGAGCTGTTTTTT.